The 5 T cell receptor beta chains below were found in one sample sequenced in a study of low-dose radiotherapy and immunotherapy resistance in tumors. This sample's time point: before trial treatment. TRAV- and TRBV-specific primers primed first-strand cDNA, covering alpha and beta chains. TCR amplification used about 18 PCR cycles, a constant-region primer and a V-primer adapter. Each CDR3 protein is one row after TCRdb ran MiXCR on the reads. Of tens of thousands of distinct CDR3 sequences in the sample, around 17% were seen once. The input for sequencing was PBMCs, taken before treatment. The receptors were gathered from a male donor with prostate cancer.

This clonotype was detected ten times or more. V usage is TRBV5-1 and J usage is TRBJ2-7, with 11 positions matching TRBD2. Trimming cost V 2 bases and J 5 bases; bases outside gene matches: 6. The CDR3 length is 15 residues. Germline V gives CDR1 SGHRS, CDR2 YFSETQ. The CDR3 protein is CASSFLAGGSDEQYF. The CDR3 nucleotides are TGCGCCAGCAGCTTTCTAGCGGGGGGAAGTGACGAGCAGTACTTC.

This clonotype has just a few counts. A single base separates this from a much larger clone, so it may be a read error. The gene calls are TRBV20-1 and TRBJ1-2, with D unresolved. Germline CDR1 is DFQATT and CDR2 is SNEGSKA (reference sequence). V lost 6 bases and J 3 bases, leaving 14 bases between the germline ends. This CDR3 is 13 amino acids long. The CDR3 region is CSAAPTSDYGYTF. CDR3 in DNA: TGCAGTGCAGCTCCCACCAGCGACTATGGCTACACCTTC.

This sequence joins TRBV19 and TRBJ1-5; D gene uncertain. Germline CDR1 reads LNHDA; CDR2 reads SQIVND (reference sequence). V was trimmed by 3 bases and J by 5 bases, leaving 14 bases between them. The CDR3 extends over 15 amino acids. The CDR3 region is CASSMGSGLDQPQHF. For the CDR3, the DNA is TGTGCCAGTAGTATGGGTTCAGGCTTGGATCAGCCCCAGCATTTT.

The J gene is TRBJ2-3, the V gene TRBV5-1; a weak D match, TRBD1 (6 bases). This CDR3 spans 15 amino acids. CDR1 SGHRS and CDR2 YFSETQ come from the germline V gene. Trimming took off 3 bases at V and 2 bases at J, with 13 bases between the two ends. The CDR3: CASSSGTPTTDTQYF. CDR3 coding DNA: TGCGCCAGCAGCTCCGGGACACCGACCACAGATACGCAGTATTTT.

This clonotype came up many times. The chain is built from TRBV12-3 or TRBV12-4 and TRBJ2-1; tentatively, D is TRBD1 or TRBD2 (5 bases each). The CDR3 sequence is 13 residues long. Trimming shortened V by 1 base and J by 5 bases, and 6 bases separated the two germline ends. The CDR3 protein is CASSLGGDNEQFF. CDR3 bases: TGTGCCAGCAGTTTAGGAGGGGACAATGAGCAGTTCTTC.